The source of this TCR beta chain is a study of blood T cells in healthy people across ages. Through a sample-barcoded 5' primer and a J-beta primer mix, a second PCR was run for roughly 6 to 12 cycles. CDR3-containing paired-end reads numbered at least 2.5 million in each sample. A single record per CDR3 protein comes from TCRdb applying MiXCR to the 5' RACE reads. The table shows around 520,000 distinct CDR3 sequences, with 25% to 35% occurring only once. This CDR3 has 13 residues. CDR1 is SQVTM, CDR2 ANQGSEA, per germline. The V end was cut by 4 bases, the J end by 2 bases, with 9 bases between. The same sample was also used in a study of T cells of mothers and their children. That paper notes: Relative to unrelated pairs, biologically related mother-child dyads exhibited marginally greater, non-significant overlap.

The sequenced sample consisted of blood. The TCR originated in a boy aged 2-15 years in good health. The chain joins TRBV29-1 to TRBJ2-1; D not certain. CDR3 amino acids: CSVAGRAYNEQFF. The DNA of the CDR3 is TGCAGCGTTGCTGGACGGGCCTACAATGAGCAGTTCTTC.